This T cell receptor (beta chain) is from a study of blood T cells in healthy people across ages. A J-beta primer mix and a sample-barcoded 5' primer were used in a second PCR of roughly 6 to 11 cycles. TCRdb ran MiXCR on the 5' RACE reads and lists one entry per CDR3 protein. This sample carries 950,000 to 1,200,000 distinct CDR3 sequences, more than 30% of them seen once, and the ten largest clones take around 13%. As concerns this clonotype: Its antigen remains unknown.

Study findings and constraints: With age, beta diversity per million T cells declined roughly linearly, significantly by 40 to 50.

This CDR3 spans 15 amino acids. The germline V gene encodes CDR1 SGHTA and CDR2 FQGNSA. Trimming removed 5 bases at V and 4 bases at J, with 17 bases between. Healthy Russian Caucasian donors spanned ages about 6 to 100 years. The TCR sequence derives from a man between 18 and 29 years old in good health. Sequenced material: blood. The chain employs TRBV7-2 and TRBJ1-1; no definite D call. CDR3 DNA sequence: TGTGCCAGCAGCCCTTGGGCGCTAGAAGGCACTGAAGCTTTCTTT. Translation gives CASSPWALEGTEAFF.